This entry lists 30 T cell receptor beta chains sequenced from one sample in a study of OX40 agonist ivuxolimab in advanced cancers. Profiling relied on immunoSEQ multiplex PCR, and the TCRdb table lists in-frame clones only, not all of them. The sample lists 55,000 to 65,000 clones; about 90% were seen once. The sequenced sample was CD4+ or CD8+ T cells sorted from blood, obtained in a trial of the OX40 agonist ivuxolimab. All receptors come from an adult with an advanced solid tumor such as melanoma, head and neck, liver or kidney cancer.

This clone was recorded a few times. This chain links TRBV6-5 with TRBJ2-2; D gene ambiguous. The CDR3 length is 13 residues. Trimming took 0 bases from V and 7 from J, leaving 6 bases between them. Germline lookup yields CDR1 MNHEY and CDR2 SVGAGI. CDR3 loop: CASSYSSNGELFF. As DNA, the CDR3 is TGTGCCAGCAGTTACTCGTCGAACGGGGAGCTGTTTTTT.

V is TRBV5-4 and J is TRBJ1-2; D call uncertain. V gave up 4 bases and J gave up 0 bases, with 7 bases separating them. Germline V gives CDR1 SGHNT, CDR2 YYREEE (reference sequence). This CDR3 has 13 residues. This CDR3 reads CASSPTPNYGYTF. DNA for the CDR3: TGTGCCAGCAGCCCGACACCTAACTATGGCTACACCTTC.

This chain uses TRBV7-8 with TRBJ1-2; D is unresolved. The CDR3 spans 13 residues. Germline assignment: CDR1 SGHVS and CDR2 FQNEAQ. V lost 5 bases and J 0 bases, leaving 7 bases between the germline ends. CDR3 in amino acids: CASSLKANYGYTF. CDR3 nucleotides: TGTGCCAGCAGCCTGAAAGCTAACTATGGCTACACCTTC.

The chain couples TRBV11-2 to TRBJ1-3; TRBD1 is a possible D gene (6 bases). Germline V CDR1 and CDR2: SGHAT, FQNNGV. This CDR3 is 15 amino acids long. With 6 bases removed from V and 4 bases from J, the gap between germline ends came to 16 bases. CDR3 residues: CASRKVTGIGNTIYF. CDR3 DNA sequence: TGTGCCAGCAGAAAAGTCACAGGGATCGGAAACACCATATATTTT.

The V gene is TRBV30, the J gene TRBJ1-1; D is uncertain. The CDR3 runs 12 residues. Trimming took 2 bases from V and 0 from J, leaving 4 bases between them. Germline CDR1 is GTSNPN and CDR2 is SVGIG (reference sequence). The DNA of the CDR3 is TGTGCCTGGAGTCCCTTGAACACTGAAGCTTTCTTT. Its protein product is CAWSPLNTEAFF. Full variable domain (missing parts from reference TRBV30 and TRBJ1-1): SQTIHQWPATLVQPVGSPLSLECTVEGTSNPNLYWYRQAAGRGLQLLFYSVGIGQISSEVPQNLSASRPQDRQFILSSKKLLLSDSGFYLCAWSPLNTEAFFGQGTRLTVV.

The V gene is TRBV28, the J gene TRBJ2-7; 11 nucleotides match TRBD1. CDR3 size: 14 residues. Trimming cost V 5 bases and J 1 base; bases outside gene matches: 1. Germline V gene lookup returns CDR1 MDHEN and CDR2 SYDVKM. The CDR3 DNA is TGTGCCAGCAGTGGGACAGGGGGATCCTACGAGCAGTACTTC. It encodes CASSGTGGSYEQYF.

The V gene is TRBV27, the J gene TRBJ1-1; TRBD1 might be the D (6 bases). Trimming pared 3 bases from V and 0 bases from J, leaving 14 bases between. The CDR3 extends over 16 amino acids. Germline CDR1 MNHEY, CDR2 SMNVEV (reference sequence). CDR3: CASSFAQGGVNTEAFF. Written as DNA, the CDR3 is TGTGCCAGCAGTTTCGCACAGGGAGGGGTGAACACTGAAGCTTTCTTT.

The count of this clone is one. The rearrangement uses TRBV28 and TRBJ2-3, with D perhaps matching TRBD1 or TRBD2 (5 bases each). Per the germline V gene, CDR1 is MDHEN and CDR2 is SYDVKM. The V gene lost 5 bases and the J gene lost 1 base, with 19 bases spanning the gap. The CDR3 spans 17 residues. The CDR3 reads CASSPWALRGGTDTQYF. The CDR3 DNA follows: TGTGCCAGCAGTCCCTGGGCCCTACGGGGCGGCACAGATACGCAGTATTTT.

This sequence joins TRBV25-1 and TRBJ2-3; D possibly corresponds to TRBD1 (5 bases). The V gene's germline CDR1 is MGHDK and CDR2 SYGVNS. This CDR3 is 18 amino acids long. V lost 3 bases and J lost 6, with 25 bases in between. The CDR3 sequence: CASSDQNPGYGPTDTQYF. As DNA, the CDR3 is TGTGCCAGCAGTGACCAAAATCCAGGGTATGGACCCACGGATACGCAGTATTTT.

DNA of the CDR3: TGTGCCAGCAGCATCTCCGACACCATATATTTT. Amino acid sequence: CASSISDTIYF. The chain employs TRBV13 and TRBJ1-3; no clear D gene. The CDR3 extends over 11 amino acids. CDR1 and CDR2 from the germline V gene are PRHDT and FYEKMQ (reference sequence). The V gene lost 5 bases and the J gene lost 8 bases, with 7 bases spanning the gap.

The gene calls are TRBV15 and TRBJ1-1, with TRBD1 matching 7 bases. The CDR3 is made up of 14 amino acids. Germline loops: CDR1 LNHNV, CDR2 YYDKDF (reference sequence). Trimming at V came to 5 bases and at J to 2 bases, leaving 5 bases not matched to a gene. The CDR3 DNA follows: TGTGCCACCAGCGGGACAGTTTACAACACTGAAGCTTTCTTT. It is translated as CATSGTVYNTEAFF.

This sequence joins TRBV7-9 and TRBJ2-1; D remains unclear. Trimming shortened V by 1 base and J by 0 bases, and 10 bases separated the two germline ends. The V gene's germline CDR1 is SEHNR and CDR2 FQNEAQ (reference sequence). This CDR3 contains 16 residues. CDR3 nucleotide sequence: TGTGCCAGCAGCTTAGAGGGCATAGGCTCCTACAATGAGCAGTTCTTC. Protein: CASSLEGIGSYNEQFF.

The chain links TRBV28 to TRBJ2-7, with TRBD2 identical over 9 bases. CDR1 MDHEN and CDR2 SYDVKM come from the germline V gene. J lost 5 bases, V lost 2 bases, and 4 bases had no gene match. This CDR3 contains 14 residues. The CDR3 coding sequence is TGTGCCAGCAGTTTAGCGGGAGGGCCGAACGAGCAGTACGTC. Protein sequence: CASSLAGGPNEQYV.

As concerns this clone: The same CDR3 arises from other DNA sequences in this sample as well. The rearrangement links TRBV30 to TRBJ2-1; D not resolved. The germline gives CDR1 GTSNPN, CDR2 SVGIG (reference sequence). The V and J ends lost 3 bases and 7 bases respectively, with 10 bases between them. The CDR3 spans 12 residues. CDR3 nucleotide sequence: TGTGCCTGGAGCCGGGTAGGGAATGAGCAGTTCTTC. Encoded protein: CAWSRVGNEQFF.

The chain is built from TRBV19 and TRBJ2-7; D is uncertain. CDR3 length: 13 residues. The germline V gene encodes CDR1 LNHDA and CDR2 SQIVND (reference sequence). Trimming removed 2 bases at V and 5 bases at J, with 10 bases between. In DNA form, the CDR3 reads TGTGCCAGTAGTATAAGGCCGGACCACGAGCAGTACGTC. Translating it yields CASSIRPDHEQYV.

This chain connects TRBV6-5 to TRBJ1-2, with D unresolved. The length of the CDR3 is 12 residues. V lost 2 bases to trimming and J lost 6 bases, with 7 bases between them. CDR1 and CDR2 from the germline V gene are MNHEY and SVGAGI. For the CDR3, the DNA is TGTGCCAGCAGTTACGTCCCCGATGGCTACACCTTC. Translation gives CASSYVPDGYTF.

In the case of this clone: Other DNA sequences in this specimen translate into the identical CDR3. The J gene is TRBJ2-2, the V gene TRBV30, with 8 bases fitting TRBD2. J was trimmed by 8 bases and V by 8 bases; bases with no gene match: 13. The CDR3 spans 14 residues. Germline loops: CDR1 GTSNPN, CDR2 SVGIG (reference sequence). The CDR3 nucleotides read TGTGCCCGCCAGGGCGGGGGGATATGGGGGGAGCTGTTTTTT. It specifies CARQGGGIWGELFF.

The V gene is TRBV28, the J gene TRBJ1-5; D ambiguous. CDR1 MDHEN and CDR2 SYDVKM come from the germline V gene. Trimming took off 10 bases at V and 4 bases at J, with 14 bases between the two ends. The CDR3 contains 13 residues. The CDR3 reads CAIEAGSNQPQHF. The CDR3, as DNA: TGTGCCATAGAGGCCGGGTCAAATCAGCCCCAGCATTTT.

The chain has TRBV6-5 and TRBJ1-1; 7 nucleotides line up with TRBD1. The CDR3 spans 15 residues. Trimming at V came to 0 bases and at J to 4 bases, leaving 5 bases not matched to a gene. Looked up from germline, CDR1 is MNHEY and CDR2 is SVGAGI. The CDR3 protein is CASSYSQGGSTEAFF. The CDR3 DNA follows: TGTGCCAGCAGTTACTCGCAGGGGGGGAGCACTGAAGCTTTCTTT.

The chain uses TRBV7-3 and TRBJ2-7; possible D gene TRBD1, 5 bases. V lost 8 bases and J lost 1, with 15 bases in between. Germline V lookup: CDR1 SGHTA, CDR2 FQGTGA. The CDR3 consists of 14 residues. The CDR3 loop reads CASARAKGSYEQYF. CDR3 in DNA: TGTGCCAGCGCCAGGGCCAAAGGGTCCTACGAGCAGTACTTC.

Comments on this clone: Mismatch with germline at one junction end may stem from a read error. J is TRBJ1-1 and V is TRBV6-5, with a tentative D call TRBD1 (5 bases). Per the germline V gene, CDR1 is MNHEY and CDR2 is SVGAGI. The CDR3 extends over 14 amino acids. CDR3 coding DNA: TGTGTCAGCAGTTACTCCGCGGGGCGCTCGGAAGCTTTCTTT. Translating gives CVSSYSAGRSEAFF.

The V call is TRBV5-1, the J call TRBJ1-6; perhaps TRBD1 as D (5 bases). Trimming took 0 bases from V and 0 from J, leaving 10 bases between them. Germline V CDR1 and CDR2: SGHRS, YFSETQ. CDR3 size: 17 residues. In nucleotides, the CDR3 is TGCGCCAGCAGCTTGGACCAGGGAGGCTCCTATAATTCACCCCTCCACTTT. This encodes CASSLDQGGSYNSPLHF.

The V and J genes are TRBV4-1 and TRBJ2-1; TRBD2 aligns across 8 bases. The V gene's germline CDR1 is MGHRA and CDR2 YSYEKL. The CDR3 contains 14 residues. Germline trimming cut 4 bases from V and 9 bases from J; bases unmatched to any gene: 8. The CDR3 loop is CASSLAGTILEQFF. The CDR3 DNA reads TGCGCCAGCAGCCTAGCGGGGACTATCCTTGAGCAGTTCTTC.

The chain carries TRBV11-3 and TRBJ2-2; 7 nucleotides line up with TRBD1. Germline values: CDR1 SGHNT, CDR2 YENEEA. With V trimmed by 6 bases and J by 3 bases, 4 bases remained unmatched. The length of the CDR3 is 14 residues. CDR3 DNA: TGTGCCAGCAGTTCCACAGGGGACACCGGGGAGCTGTTTTTT. This codes for CASSSTGDTGELFF. Full variable domain (missing parts from reference TRBV11-3 and TRBJ2-2): EAGVVQSPRYKIIEKKQPVAFWCNPISGHNTLYWYLQNLGQGPELLIRYENEEAVDDSQLPKDRFSAERLKGVDSTLKIQPAELGDSAVYLCASSSTGDTGELFFGEGSRLTVL.

The chain employs TRBV6-6 and TRBJ1-2; TRBD1 matches 8 bases. The germline V gene encodes CDR1 MNHNY and CDR2 SVGAGI (reference sequence). The CDR3 is made up of 14 amino acids. The trim removed 7 bases at V and 7 bases at J, leaving 11 bases unmatched. CDR3 in amino acids: CASNQQGGGSGYTF. In DNA form, the CDR3 reads TGTGCCAGCAACCAACAGGGGGGAGGGTCTGGCTACACCTTC.

Only one count was recorded for this clone. V is TRBV28 and J is TRBJ1-5; weak D call: TRBD1 (5 bases). Germline V gene sequence: CDR1 MDHEN, CDR2 SYDVKM. The CDR3 is made up of 15 amino acids. V lost 6 bases and J 0 bases, leaving 12 bases between the germline ends. CDR3 sequence (DNA): TGTGCCAGCAGATGGGACTTTTATAGCAATCAGCCCCAGCATTTT. This codes for CASRWDFYSNQPQHF.

This rearrangement joins TRBV9 to TRBJ1-1; D not resolved. Germline assignment: CDR1 SGDLS and CDR2 YYNGEE. V dropped 4 bases and J dropped 0 bases, with 16 bases sitting between them. This CDR3 has 16 residues. The CDR3 reads CASSPKSEGMNTEAFF. CDR3 DNA: TGTGCCAGCAGCCCGAAATCTGAGGGAATGAACACTGAAGCTTTCTTT.

The CDR3 DNA is TGTGCCAGCGGATCTATAGCGGGAGGCGGGGATGAGCAGTTCTTC. Translating gives CASGSIAGGGDEQFF. The chain has TRBV4-2 and TRBJ2-1; TRBD2 agrees at 10 bases. V lost 8 bases and J lost 8; bases outside the gene matches: 12. The CDR3 runs to 15 residues. Germline lookup yields CDR1 LGHNA and CDR2 YNFKEQ.

V and J are TRBV30 and TRBJ1-1; D is possibly TRBD1 (5 bases). Germline loops: CDR1 GTSNPN, CDR2 SVGIG (reference sequence). The CDR3 runs to 14 residues. The V gene lost 3 bases and the J gene lost 3 bases, with 14 bases spanning the gap. CDR3 region: CAWSAGAGDTEAFF. The CDR3 DNA reads TGTGCCTGGAGCGCCGGGGCCGGGGACACTGAAGCTTTCTTT.

The chain combines TRBV18 with TRBJ2-7; D gene unclear. CDR1 and CDR2 from the germline V gene are KGHSH and LQKENI. V lost 1 base and J lost 3, with 10 bases in between. CDR3 length: 14 amino acids. CDR3 nucleotide sequence: TGTGCCAGCTCACCACTCGAGTTAGACTACGAGCAGTACTTC. Its protein product is CASSPLELDYEQYF.